Below, 12 T cell receptor beta chains from the same sample are listed, as sequenced in a study of cytomegalovirus exposure and HLA in healthy donors. PCR employed 60 Vbeta and 13 Jbeta primers. Only in-frame clones appear in the TCRdb table, and some are missing; sequencing was by immunoSEQ multiplex PCR. The data contain around 150,000 clones, about 80% of them singletons. The sequenced sample was PBMCs. Receptors were obtained from a female donor in good health and CMV-seronegative.

In its sample, this clone was seen once. V and J are TRBV11-2 and TRBJ1-1, with no clear D. Between the trimmed V and J ends, which lost 5 bases and 7 bases, there was a span of 14 bases. This CDR3 comprises 13 residues. Germline V gene lookup returns CDR1 SGHAT and CDR2 FQNNGV. CDR3 amino acids: CASSPLRRIEAFF. CDR3 coding DNA: TGTGCCAGCAGCCCGCTCAGGAGGATTGAAGCTTTCTTT.

J is TRBJ1-5 and V is TRBV5-4; D is unresolved. V shed 4 bases and J shed 6 bases, with 14 bases lying between them. CDR1 SGHNT and CDR2 YYREEE come from the germline V gene (reference sequence). The CDR3 loop spans 14 amino acids. In DNA, the CDR3 is TGTGCCAGCAGCACTGCTCCGGGGAGTCAGCCCCAGCATTTT. This codes for CASSTAPGSQPQHF.

The rearrangement links TRBV7-9 to TRBJ2-7, with unresolved D. The CDR3 sequence is 12 residues long. V was clipped by 5 bases and J by 3 bases, with 8 bases between them. Germline CDR1 SEHNR, CDR2 FQNEAQ (reference sequence). CDR3 DNA: TGTGCCAGCAGCAGATTCGGCTACGAGCAGTACTTC. Translated: CASSRFGYEQYF.

This clone appeared once. The chain uses TRBV9 and TRBJ2-2, with a weak D call TRBD1 (6 bases). Trimming took 3 bases from V and 0 from J, leaving 12 bases between them. The CDR3 sequence is 16 residues long. CDR1 SGDLS and CDR2 YYNGEE come from the germline V gene. CDR3 nucleotides: TGTGCCAGCAGCGCCACAGGGTTCGCGAACACCGGGGAGCTGTTTTTT. Translation: CASSATGFANTGELFF.

The chain employs TRBV6-5 and TRBJ2-7, with 8 bases fitting TRBD2. The CDR3 is made up of 14 amino acids. Trimming cost V 5 bases and J 9 bases; bases outside gene matches: 12. The germline CDR1 and CDR2 sequences are MNHEY and SVGAGI. Here the CDR3 DNA reads TGTGCCAGCAGTACCTCGAGTAGCGGGGCAGGGCAGTACTTC. Encoded protein: CASSTSSSGAGQYF.

This chain uses TRBV5-1 with TRBJ2-7; weak D call: TRBD1 (6 bases). V dropped 0 bases and J dropped 5 bases, with 6 bases sitting between them. Germline V gene sequence: CDR1 SGHRS, CDR2 YFSETQ. There are 12 residues in the CDR3. CDR3 nucleotide sequence: TGCGCCAGCAGCTTGGACAGGGACGAGCAGTACTTC. It yields the protein CASSLDRDEQYF.

The CDR3 coding sequence is TGTGCCAGCAGTTTACGGCTAGACAGGAATCAGCCCCAGCATTTT. Its translation is CASSLRLDRNQPQHF. The chain combines TRBV27 with TRBJ1-5, with TRBD1 as a possible D gene (6 bases). Trimming removed 2 bases from V and 4 bases from J, with 12 bases in between. Looked up from germline, CDR1 is MNHEY and CDR2 is SMNVEV (reference sequence). The CDR3 consists of 15 residues.

This clone was detected only a few times. V usage is TRBV11-2 and J usage is TRBJ1-4, with D unresolved. Trimming took 3 bases from V and 6 from J, leaving 11 bases between them. The CDR3 length is 14 residues. CDR1 and CDR2 from the germline V gene are SGHAT and FQNNGV. The CDR3 is CASSFGLRDEKLFF. CDR3 nucleotide sequence: TGTGCCAGCAGCTTCGGACTTCGGGATGAAAAACTGTTTTTT.

This clone appeared a few times. J is TRBJ1-6 and V is TRBV4-2, with D unclear. The CDR3 is 15 amino acids. Trimming cost V 0 bases and J 8 bases, with 11 bases left between them. Germline V CDR1 and CDR2: LGHNA, YNFKEQ. The CDR3 protein is CASSQEGSGDSPLHF. CDR3 DNA sequence: TGTGCCAGCAGCCAAGAGGGAAGCGGAGATTCACCCCTCCACTTT.

The chain has TRBV7-6 and TRBJ1-3; D possibly corresponds to TRBD1 (6 bases). V lost 1 base, J lost 4 bases, and 11 bases lay in between. Germline V gene data show CDR1 as SGHVS and CDR2 as FNYEAQ. CDR3 length: 15 amino acids. Here the CDR3 DNA reads TGTGCCAGCAGCTTAGTAGGGACATCCGGAAACACCATATATTTT. Translation: CASSLVGTSGNTIYF. The full variable domain, in which reference TRBV7-6 and TRBJ1-3 provide the parts outside the CDR3, is GAGVSQSPRYKVTKRGQDVALRCDPISGHVSLYWYRQALGQGPEFLTYFNYEAQQDKSGLPNDRFSAERPEGSISTLTIQRTEQRDSAMYRCASSLVGTSGNTIYFGEGSWLTVV.

The chain couples TRBV27 to TRBJ2-2, with 10 bases matching TRBD1. V shed 3 bases and J 5 bases; nucleotides not matched to a gene: 3. Germline CDR1 and CDR2: MNHEY and SMNVEV (reference sequence). The CDR3 is made up of 15 amino acids. The chain's CDR3 is CASSLGQGRTGELFF. DNA of the CDR3: TGTGCCAGCAGTTTGGGACAGGGGAGAACCGGGGAGCTGTTTTTT.

The chain employs TRBV30 and TRBJ2-2, with D perhaps matching TRBD2 (6 bases). The CDR3 is made up of 13 amino acids. Germline V CDR1 and CDR2: GTSNPN, SVGIG (reference sequence). V was cut by 7 bases and J by 7 bases, with 16 bases left in between. Here the CDR3 reads CALRRRAGGELFF. CDR3 sequence (DNA): TGTGCCTTGAGGAGGAGGGCGGGCGGGGAGCTGTTTTTT.